Listed here are 23 T cell receptor beta chains from one sample, sequenced in a study of cytomegalovirus exposure and HLA in healthy donors. Primers included in the PCR were 60 Vbeta and 13 Jbeta primers. Some clones are missing from TCRdb's copy, which holds only in-frame ones; the method was immunoSEQ multiplex PCR. This sample has some 180,000 clones, with approximately 82% found just once. Material for sequencing was PBMCs. Source of these receptors: a girl aged 2 to 10 in good health and CMV-seropositive.

This chain connects TRBV5-6 to TRBJ1-1; D call uncertain. The length of the CDR3 is 14 residues. The germline V gene encodes CDR1 SGHDT and CDR2 YYEEEE. The V end lost 1 base, the J end lost 0 bases, and 7 bases lay between the germline ends. CDR3 sequence (DNA): TGTGCCAGCAGCTTGCTTCAGATGAACACTGAAGCTTTCTTT. Translation gives CASSLLQMNTEAFF.

The count of this clone is one. The chain joins TRBV30 to TRBJ1-1; a weak D match, TRBD1 (6 bases). V lost 4 bases to trimming and J lost 11 bases, with 20 bases between them. CDR1 is GTSNPN and CDR2 is SVGIG in the germline V gene (reference sequence). This CDR3 is 13 amino acids long. CDR3 sequence reads: CAWIGTPVRWAFF. CDR3 nucleotides: TGTGCCTGGATCGGGACACCCGTCAGGTGGGCTTTCTTT.

The CDR3 DNA reads as TGTGCCAGCAGCCAAGATGTTCAGCGGGAGGAGGGGCGAACCCAGTACTTC. Residues: CASSQDVQREEGRTQYF. The V and J genes are TRBV4-2 and TRBJ2-5; 9 bases are shared with TRBD2. The CDR3 is made up of 17 amino acids. V lost 0 bases, J lost 8 bases, and 13 bases stayed unmatched. The V gene's germline CDR1 is LGHNA and CDR2 YNFKEQ.

The chain has TRBV6-5 and TRBJ2-1; 9 bases line up with TRBD1. Germline CDR1 is MNHEY and CDR2 is SVGAGI. J was trimmed by 4 bases and V by 6 bases; bases with no gene match: 4. CDR3 size: 14 residues. CDR3 DNA sequence: TGTGCCAGCAGCCTCGGGACAGGGTACAATGAGCAGTTCTTC. Translated, it gives CASSLGTGYNEQFF.

The chain carries TRBV9 and TRBJ2-2, with a tentative D call TRBD1 (5 bases). Trimming pared 2 bases from V and 7 bases from J, leaving 15 bases between. CDR1 is SGDLS, CDR2 YYNGEE, per germline. This CDR3 has 15 residues. CDR3 coding DNA: TGTGCCAGCAGCGTTGTAGGGGCGCATGGCGGGGAGCTGTTTTTT. The encoded protein is CASSVVGAHGGELFF.

The chain has TRBV7-9 and TRBJ2-1; D perhaps matches TRBD2 (5 bases). CDR1 and CDR2 (germline): SEHNR, FQNEAQ (reference sequence). The ends were cut back, 8 bases at V and 4 bases at J, with 12 bases in the middle. This CDR3 has 13 amino acids. The CDR3, as DNA: TGTGCCAGCCAGGACGGGGATTACAATGAGCAGTTCTTC. Its translation is CASQDGDYNEQFF.

This clone was observed a single time. The chain joins TRBV5-1 to TRBJ2-7; D may be TRBD1 (6 bases). The germline V and J ends were trimmed by 0 bases and 0 bases, with 7 bases remaining between them. This CDR3 contains 14 residues. Germline V lookup: CDR1 SGHRS, CDR2 YFSETQ. The CDR3 nucleotides are TGCGCCAGCAGCTTGGACAGGGTCTCCTACGAGCAGTACTTC. Protein: CASSLDRVSYEQYF.

The chain couples TRBV9 to TRBJ1-1, with a weak D call TRBD1 (5 bases). The CDR3 sequence is 13 residues long. Germline assignment: CDR1 SGDLS and CDR2 YYNGEE. The V and J ends lost 7 bases and 3 bases respectively, with 13 bases between them. CDR3 in DNA: TGTGCCAGCCGACGATTAGGGGACACTGAAGCTTTCTTT. Amino acids: CASRRLGDTEAFF.

The V gene is TRBV5-6, the J gene TRBJ1-1; D not certain. Looked up from germline, CDR1 is SGHDT and CDR2 is YYEEEE. The V and J ends lost 4 bases and 1 base respectively, with 8 bases between them. CDR3 length: 13 amino acids. The CDR3 spells CASSPDWNTEAFF. The CDR3 DNA reads as TGTGCCAGCAGCCCCGACTGGAACACTGAAGCTTTCTTT.

The rearrangement joins TRBV11-3 to TRBJ2-2, with TRBD1 identical over 9 bases. The CDR3 is 16 amino acids. The germline CDR1 and CDR2 sequences are SGHNT and YENEEA. V was pared by 2 bases and J by 5 bases, with 6 bases of the junction left unmatched. CDR3 nucleotide sequence: TGTGCCAGCAGCTTATTATCCGGGACAGGGACCGGGGAGCTGTTTTTT. It codes for CASSLLSGTGTGELFF.

This clone appeared a few times. The gene calls are TRBV7-9 and TRBJ1-1; D gene unclear. The V end was cut by 0 bases, the J end by 4 bases, with 6 bases between. CDR3 length equals 13 residues. Germline assignment: CDR1 SEHNR and CDR2 FQNEAQ (reference sequence). The CDR3 DNA follows: TGTGCCAGCAGCTTAGCGCGAGGCACTGAAGCTTTCTTT. Its translation: CASSLARGTEAFF.

Only one count was recorded for this clone. This chain uses TRBV9 with TRBJ1-2; 7 bases align to TRBD1. CDR1 and CDR2 from the germline V gene are SGDLS and YYNGEE. The junction had 5 bases not matched to a gene; V was cut back by 3 bases and J by 3 bases. The CDR3 is made up of 14 amino acids. The CDR3 DNA reads TGTGCCAGCAGCGCCGACAGGGAGGACTATGGCTACACCTTC. Residues: CASSADREDYGYTF.

The rearrangement joins TRBV11-1 to TRBJ2-3, with TRBD1 matching 7 bases. Germline values: CDR1 SGHAT, CDR2 FQDESV (reference sequence). The V gene end was trimmed by 5 bases and the J gene end by 5 bases; junction bases not matched to a gene: 7. The length of the CDR3 is 14 residues. The CDR3 region is CASSTGQVQDTQYF. In DNA, the CDR3 is TGTGCCAGCAGCACAGGACAGGTTCAAGATACGCAGTATTTT.

The chain joins TRBV6-6 to TRBJ1-2; 7 bases are a match to TRBD1. Germline CDR1 is MNHNY and CDR2 is SVGAGI (reference sequence). J lost 7 bases, V lost 0 bases, and 5 bases had no gene match. The CDR3 runs 14 residues. The CDR3 DNA sequence: TGTGCCAGCAGTTACTCACGAGACAGGGTTGGCTACACCTTC. Its protein is CASSYSRDRVGYTF.

This sequence joins TRBV28 and TRBJ1-1; TRBD1 aligns across 7 bases. Germline CDR1 MDHEN, CDR2 SYDVKM. With V trimmed by 4 bases and J by 8 bases, 7 bases remained unmatched. The CDR3 contains 13 residues. The CDR3 coding sequence is TGTGCCAGCAGTTCGTTCGGGGACAGAGAAGCTTTCTTT. Its protein is CASSSFGDREAFF. The entire variable domain, with the rest obtained from reference TRBV28 and TRBJ1-1, is as follows: DVKVTQSSRYLVKRTGEKVFLECVQDMDHENMFWYRQDPGLGLRLIYFSYDVKMKEKGDIPEGYSVSREKKERFSLILESASTNQTSMYLCASSSFGDREAFFGQGTRLTVV.

This clone has just a few counts. The genes are TRBV18 and TRBJ1-1, with D hard to call. The V and J ends lost 3 bases and 2 bases respectively, with 7 bases between them. CDR3 size: 13 residues. In germline, CDR1 is KGHSH, CDR2 LQKENI. The CDR3 spells CASSPLINTEAFF. The CDR3 DNA is TGTGCCAGCTCACCTCTTATAAACACTGAAGCTTTCTTT. The full variable domain, its missing parts supplied by reference TRBV18 and TRBJ1-1, is NAGVMQNPRHLVRRRGQEARLRCSPMKGHSHVYWYRQLPEEGLKFMVYLQKENIIDESGMPKERFSAEFPKEGPSILRIQQVVRGDSAAYFCASSPLINTEAFFGQGTRLTVV.

The rearrangement links TRBV4-1 to TRBJ1-1; TRBD1 agrees at 8 bases. V lost 6 bases to trimming and J lost 1 base; unmatched junction nucleotides: 7. The CDR3 sequence is 15 residues long. Per the germline V gene, CDR1 is MGHRA and CDR2 is YSYEKL. CDR3: CASRFPGTGNTEAFF. DNA for the CDR3: TGCGCCAGCAGGTTTCCCGGGACAGGGAACACTGAAGCTTTCTTT.

The chain combines TRBV7-3 with TRBJ2-1, with D perhaps matching TRBD1 (7 bases). The CDR3 spans 14 residues. Trimming took off 6 bases at V and 5 bases at J, with 14 bases between the two ends. Germline V CDR1 and CDR2: SGHTA, FQGTGA. In DNA, the CDR3 is TGTGCCAGCAGGGGGCAGGGGGGAGACAATGAGCAGTTCTTC. It is translated as CASRGQGGDNEQFF. Full variable domain (remainder filled in from reference TRBV7-3 and TRBJ2-1): GAGVSQTPSNKVTEKGKYVELRCDPISGHTALYWYRQSLGQGPEFLIYFQGTGAADDSGLPNDRFFAVRPEGSVSTLKIQRTERGDSAVYLCASRGQGGDNEQFFGPGTRLTVL.

The rearrangement uses TRBV5-4 and TRBJ2-5, with 8 bases aligning to TRBD2. In germline, CDR1 is SGHNT, CDR2 YYREEE (reference sequence). With V trimmed by 0 bases and J by 1 base, 5 bases remained unmatched. This CDR3 is built from 16 residues. CDR3 sequence (DNA): TGTGCCAGCAGCTTGGATTGGACTAGCCTCCAAGAGACCCAGTACTTC. Translation: CASSLDWTSLQETQYF.

The chain employs TRBV27 and TRBJ2-3, with a weak D call TRBD1 (5 bases). V was shortened by 5 bases and J by 1 base, with 10 bases between the two germline ends. The CDR3 loop spans 14 amino acids. Germline CDR1 reads MNHEY; CDR2 reads SMNVEV (reference sequence). CDR3 region: CASSPDIRTDTQYF. In DNA form, the CDR3 reads TGTGCCAGCAGTCCGGACATCCGCACAGATACGCAGTATTTT.

The rearrangement links TRBV29-1 to TRBJ2-7; tentative D call: TRBD1 (6 bases). The germline V and J ends were trimmed by 6 bases and 1 base, with 10 bases remaining between them. Germline V gene data show CDR1 as SQVTM and CDR2 as ANQGSEA. The CDR3 totals 12 residues. CDR3: CSVGGQSYEQYF. The CDR3 DNA sequence: TGCAGCGTCGGCGGACAGTCCTACGAGCAGTACTTC.

This clone showed up just once. The rearrangement joins TRBV9 to TRBJ2-7, with 8 nucleotides matching TRBD1. The CDR3 loop spans 15 amino acids. After removal of 3 bases from V and 6 bases from J, the junction contained 11 bases not matched to a gene. Per the germline V gene, CDR1 is SGDLS and CDR2 is YYNGEE. CDR3 nucleotides: TGTGCCAGCAGCGGCTTAGACAGGGGAGAGGTCGAGCAGTACTTC. Translation: CASSGLDRGEVEQYF.

The V gene is TRBV4-2, the J gene TRBJ2-7; 8 bases match TRBD2. Losses at the gene ends were 1 base for V and 3 bases for J; bases not matched to a gene: 8. The germline CDR1 and CDR2 sequences are LGHNA and YNFKEQ. The CDR3 runs 16 residues. In nucleotides, the CDR3 is TGTGCCAGCAGCCAAGTGGATCGCGGGAGGTACTACGAGCAGTACTTC. This translates into CASSQVDRGRYYEQYF.